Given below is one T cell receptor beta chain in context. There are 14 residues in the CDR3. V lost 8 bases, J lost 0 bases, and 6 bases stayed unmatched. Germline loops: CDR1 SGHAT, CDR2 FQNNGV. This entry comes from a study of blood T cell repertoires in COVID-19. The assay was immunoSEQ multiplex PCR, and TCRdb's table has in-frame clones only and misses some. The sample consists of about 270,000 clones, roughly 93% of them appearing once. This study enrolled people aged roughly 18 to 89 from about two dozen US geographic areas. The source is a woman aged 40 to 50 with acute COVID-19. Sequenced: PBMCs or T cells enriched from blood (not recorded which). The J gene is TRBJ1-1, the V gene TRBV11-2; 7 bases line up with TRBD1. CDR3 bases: TGTGCCAGCGTCCCAGGGGGTTTGAACACTGAAGCTTTCTTT. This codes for CASVPGGLNTEAFF.